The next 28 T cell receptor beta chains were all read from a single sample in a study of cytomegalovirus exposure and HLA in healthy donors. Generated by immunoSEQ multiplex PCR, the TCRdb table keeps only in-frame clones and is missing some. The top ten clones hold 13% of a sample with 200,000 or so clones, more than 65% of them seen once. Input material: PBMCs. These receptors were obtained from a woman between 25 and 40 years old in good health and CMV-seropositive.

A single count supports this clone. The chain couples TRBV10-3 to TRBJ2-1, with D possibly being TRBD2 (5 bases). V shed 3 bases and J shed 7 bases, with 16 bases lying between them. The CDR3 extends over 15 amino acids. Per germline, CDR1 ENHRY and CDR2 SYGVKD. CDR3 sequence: CAISDPGFTRNEQFF. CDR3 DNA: TGTGCCATCAGTGACCCGGGTTTCACTAGGAATGAGCAGTTCTTC.

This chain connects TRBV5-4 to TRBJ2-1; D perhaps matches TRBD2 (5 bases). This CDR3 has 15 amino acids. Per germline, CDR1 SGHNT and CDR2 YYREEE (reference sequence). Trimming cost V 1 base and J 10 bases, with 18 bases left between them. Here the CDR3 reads CASSLLEATRAEQFF. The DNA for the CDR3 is TGTGCCAGCAGCTTGTTGGAGGCCACGAGGGCCGAGCAGTTCTTC.

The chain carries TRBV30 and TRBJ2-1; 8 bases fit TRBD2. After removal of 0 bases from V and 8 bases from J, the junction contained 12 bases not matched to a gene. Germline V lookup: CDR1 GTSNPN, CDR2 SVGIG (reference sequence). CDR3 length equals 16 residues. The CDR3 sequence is CAWSVGSGINADEQFF. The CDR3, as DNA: TGTGCCTGGAGTGTGGGTAGCGGGATTAACGCGGATGAGCAGTTCTTC.

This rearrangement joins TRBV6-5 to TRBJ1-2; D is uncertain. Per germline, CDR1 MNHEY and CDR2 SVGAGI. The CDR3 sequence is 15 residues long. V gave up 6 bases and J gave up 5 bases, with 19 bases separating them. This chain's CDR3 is CASRRGYDDIYGYTF. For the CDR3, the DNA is TGTGCCAGCAGACGAGGGTACGACGACATTTATGGCTACACCTTC.

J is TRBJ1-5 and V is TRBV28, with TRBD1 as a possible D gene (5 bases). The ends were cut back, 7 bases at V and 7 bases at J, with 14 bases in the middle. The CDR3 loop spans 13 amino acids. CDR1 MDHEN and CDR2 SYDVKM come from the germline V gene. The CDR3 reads CASIMGQGQPQHF. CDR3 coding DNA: TGTGCCAGCATCATGGGCCAGGGCCAGCCCCAGCATTTT.

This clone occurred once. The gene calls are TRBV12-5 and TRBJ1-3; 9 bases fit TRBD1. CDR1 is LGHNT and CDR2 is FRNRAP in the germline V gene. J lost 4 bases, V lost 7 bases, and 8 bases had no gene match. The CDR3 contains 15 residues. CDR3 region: CASASWTGEGNTIYF. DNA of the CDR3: TGTGCTAGTGCCTCTTGGACAGGGGAAGGAAACACCATATATTTT.

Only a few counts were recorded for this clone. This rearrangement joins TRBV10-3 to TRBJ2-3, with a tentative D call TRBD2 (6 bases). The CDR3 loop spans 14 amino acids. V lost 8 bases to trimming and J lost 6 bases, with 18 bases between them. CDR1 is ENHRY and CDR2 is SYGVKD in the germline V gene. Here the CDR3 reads CAIGGGLGGDTQYF. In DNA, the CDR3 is TGTGCCATCGGCGGTGGACTCGGAGGGGATACGCAGTATTTT.

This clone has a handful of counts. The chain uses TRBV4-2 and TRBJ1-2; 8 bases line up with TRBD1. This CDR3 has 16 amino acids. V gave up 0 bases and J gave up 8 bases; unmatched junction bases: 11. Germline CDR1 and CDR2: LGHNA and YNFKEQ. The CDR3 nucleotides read TGTGCCAGCAGCCAAGATTTTACACAGGGGGAAGGGGGCTACACCTTC. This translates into CASSQDFTQGEGGYTF.

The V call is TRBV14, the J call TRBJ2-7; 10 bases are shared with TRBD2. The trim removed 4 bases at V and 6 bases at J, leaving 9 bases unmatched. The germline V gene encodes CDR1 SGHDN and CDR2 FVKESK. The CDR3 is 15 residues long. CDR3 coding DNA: TGTGCCAGCAGCCTCCTCCTAGCGGGAGATTCCGAGCAGTACTTC. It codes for CASSLLLAGDSEQYF.

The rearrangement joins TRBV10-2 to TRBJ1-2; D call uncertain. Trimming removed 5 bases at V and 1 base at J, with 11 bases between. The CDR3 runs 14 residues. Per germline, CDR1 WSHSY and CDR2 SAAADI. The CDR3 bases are TGCGCCAGCAGTCGGAGCTCCTATAACTATGGCTACACCTTC. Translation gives CASSRSSYNYGYTF.

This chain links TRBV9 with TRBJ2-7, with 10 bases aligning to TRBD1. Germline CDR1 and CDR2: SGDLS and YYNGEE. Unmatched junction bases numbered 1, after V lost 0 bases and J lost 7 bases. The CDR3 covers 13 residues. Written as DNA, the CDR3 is TGTGCCAGCAGCGTAGGGACAGGGGGAGAGCAGTACTTC. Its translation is CASSVGTGGEQYF.

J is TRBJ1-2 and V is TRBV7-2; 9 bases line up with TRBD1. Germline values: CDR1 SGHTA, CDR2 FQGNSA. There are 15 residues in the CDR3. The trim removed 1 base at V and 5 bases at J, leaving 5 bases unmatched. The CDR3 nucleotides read TGTGCCAGCAGCTTAGACGGGACAGGGACATATGGCTACACCTTC. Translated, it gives CASSLDGTGTYGYTF.

The CDR3: CASSDSGEQFF. CDR3 nucleotides: TGTGCCAGCAGTGATAGCGGGGAGCAGTTCTTC. The V and J genes are TRBV25-1 and TRBJ2-1; 7 nucleotides match TRBD2. Unmatched junction bases numbered 0, after V lost 3 bases and J lost 10 bases. The germline V gene has CDR1 MGHDK and CDR2 SYGVNS. The CDR3 runs to 11 residues. Combining the CDR3 with reference TRBV25-1 and TRBJ2-1 gives the whole variable domain EADIYQTPRYLVIGTGKKITLECSQTMGHDKMYWYQQDPGMELHLIHYSYGVNSTEKGDLSSESTVSRIRTEHFPLTLESARPSHTSQYLCASSDSGEQFFGPGTRLTVL.

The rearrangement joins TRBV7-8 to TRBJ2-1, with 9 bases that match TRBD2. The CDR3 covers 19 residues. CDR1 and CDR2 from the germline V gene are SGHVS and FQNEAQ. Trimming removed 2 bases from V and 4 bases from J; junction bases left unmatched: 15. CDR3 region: CASSLRGGRAAGTYNEQFF. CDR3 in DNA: TGTGCCAGCAGCTTACGAGGCGGGAGGGCCGCGGGCACATACAATGAGCAGTTCTTC.

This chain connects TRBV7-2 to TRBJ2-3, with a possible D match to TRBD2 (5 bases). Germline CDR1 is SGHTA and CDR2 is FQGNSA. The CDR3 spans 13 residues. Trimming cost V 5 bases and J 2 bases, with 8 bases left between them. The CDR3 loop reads CASSRTYTDTQYF. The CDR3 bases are TGTGCCAGCAGCCGGACTTACACAGATACGCAGTATTTT.

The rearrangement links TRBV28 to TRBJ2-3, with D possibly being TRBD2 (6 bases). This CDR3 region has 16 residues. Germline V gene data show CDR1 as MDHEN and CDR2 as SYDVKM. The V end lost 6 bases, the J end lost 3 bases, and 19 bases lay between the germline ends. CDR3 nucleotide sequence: TGTGCCAGCAGGATACAACGGGGGTCGGGAACAGATACGCAGTATTTT. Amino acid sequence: CASRIQRGSGTDTQYF.

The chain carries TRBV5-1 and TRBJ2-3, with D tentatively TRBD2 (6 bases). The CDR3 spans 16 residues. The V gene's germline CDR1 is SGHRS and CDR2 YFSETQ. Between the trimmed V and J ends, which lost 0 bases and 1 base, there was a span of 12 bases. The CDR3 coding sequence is TGCGCCAGCAGCTTGGAGGGGCGGGACGGCACAGATACGCAGTATTTT. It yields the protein CASSLEGRDGTDTQYF.

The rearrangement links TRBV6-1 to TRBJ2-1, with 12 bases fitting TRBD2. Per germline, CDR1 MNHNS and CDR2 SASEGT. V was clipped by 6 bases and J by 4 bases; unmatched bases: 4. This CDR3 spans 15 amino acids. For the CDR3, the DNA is TGTGCCAGCAGCGAACTAGCGGGAGGTTACAATGAGCAGTTCTTC. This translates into CASSELAGGYNEQFF.

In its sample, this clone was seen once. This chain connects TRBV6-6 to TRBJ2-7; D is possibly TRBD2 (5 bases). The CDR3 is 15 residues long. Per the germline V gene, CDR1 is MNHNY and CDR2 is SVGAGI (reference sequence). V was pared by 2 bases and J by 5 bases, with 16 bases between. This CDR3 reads CASSYPRTGANEQYF. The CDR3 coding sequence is TGTGCCAGCAGTTACCCACGGACTGGAGCGAACGAGCAGTACTTC.

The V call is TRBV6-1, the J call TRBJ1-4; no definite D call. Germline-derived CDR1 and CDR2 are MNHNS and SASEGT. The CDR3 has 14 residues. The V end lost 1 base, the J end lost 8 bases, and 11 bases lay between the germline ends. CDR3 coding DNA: TGTGCCAGCAGTGAAGTCGGGGTAGGGGAAAAACTGTTTTTT. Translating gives CASSEVGVGEKLFF.

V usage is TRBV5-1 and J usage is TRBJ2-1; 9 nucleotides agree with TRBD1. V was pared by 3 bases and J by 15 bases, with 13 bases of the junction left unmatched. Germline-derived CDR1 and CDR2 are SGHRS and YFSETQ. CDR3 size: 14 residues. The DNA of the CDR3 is TGCGCCAGCAGCTCTGACCCACAGGGGGCCCGAGCGTTCTTC. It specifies CASSSDPQGARAFF.

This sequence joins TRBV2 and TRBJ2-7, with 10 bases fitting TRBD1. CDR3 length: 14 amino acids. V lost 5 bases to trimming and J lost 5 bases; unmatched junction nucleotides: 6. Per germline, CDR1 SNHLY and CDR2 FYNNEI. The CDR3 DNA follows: TGTGCCAGCAGTACCGACAGGGGGCTCGACGAGCAGTACTTC. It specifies CASSTDRGLDEQYF.

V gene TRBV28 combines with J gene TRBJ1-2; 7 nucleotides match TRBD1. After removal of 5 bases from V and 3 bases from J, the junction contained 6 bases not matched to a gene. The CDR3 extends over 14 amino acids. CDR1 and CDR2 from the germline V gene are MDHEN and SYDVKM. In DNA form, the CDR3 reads TGTGCCAGCAGTCCTTCCGGGACAGACTATGGCTACACCTTC. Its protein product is CASSPSGTDYGYTF.

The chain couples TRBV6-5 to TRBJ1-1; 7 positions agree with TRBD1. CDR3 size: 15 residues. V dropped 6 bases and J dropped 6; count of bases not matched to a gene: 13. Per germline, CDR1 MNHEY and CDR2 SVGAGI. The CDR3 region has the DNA TGTGCCAGCAGCTATAGATCGACCAGGGGGGCTGAAGCTTTCTTT. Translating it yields CASSYRSTRGAEAFF.

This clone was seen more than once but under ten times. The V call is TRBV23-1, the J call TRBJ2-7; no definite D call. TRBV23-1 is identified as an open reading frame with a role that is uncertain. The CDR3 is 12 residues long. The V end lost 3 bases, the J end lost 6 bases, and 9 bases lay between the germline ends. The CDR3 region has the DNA TGCGCCAGCAGTCACCACATCTCCGAGCAGTACTTC. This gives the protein CASSHHISEQYF.

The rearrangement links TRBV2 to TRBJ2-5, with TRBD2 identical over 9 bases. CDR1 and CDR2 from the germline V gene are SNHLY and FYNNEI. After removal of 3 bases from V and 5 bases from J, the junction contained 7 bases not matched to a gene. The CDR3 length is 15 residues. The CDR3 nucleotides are TGTGCCAGCAGTGATGGCGGGGGGGGATACGAGACCCAGTACTTC. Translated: CASSDGGGGYETQYF.

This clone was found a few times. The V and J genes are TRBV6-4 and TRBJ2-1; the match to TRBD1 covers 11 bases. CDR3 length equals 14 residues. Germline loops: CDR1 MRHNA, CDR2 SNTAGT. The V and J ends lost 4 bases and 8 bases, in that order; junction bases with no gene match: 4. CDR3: CASSVRTGGYEQFF. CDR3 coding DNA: TGTGCCAGCAGTGTACGGACAGGGGGCTATGAGCAGTTCTTC.

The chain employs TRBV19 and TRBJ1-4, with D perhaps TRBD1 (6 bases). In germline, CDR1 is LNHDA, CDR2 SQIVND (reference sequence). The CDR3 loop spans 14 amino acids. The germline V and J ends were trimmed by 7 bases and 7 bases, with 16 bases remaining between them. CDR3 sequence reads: CASTPPGHGEKLFF. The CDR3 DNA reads TGTGCCAGTACCCCCCCGGGACATGGTGAAAAACTGTTTTTT.